Listed below are T cell receptor beta chains from one sample, sequenced in a study of blood T cell repertoires in COVID-19. Clones were sequenced by immunoSEQ multiplex PCR, and TCRdb holds only the in-frame ones, with some missing. The sample contains fewer than 130,000 clones, roughly two thirds of which appear only once. Sequencing used peripheral blood. The receptors were gathered from a man older than 75 with acute or convalescent COVID-19. CDR3s leave out the opening cysteine and the closing phenylalanine or tryptophan.

TRBV24-1	10	TRBJ1-4	ATSDEGFRLF
TRBV19	16	TRBJ2-3	ASSDRGLFGLSTDTQY
TRBV29-1	11	TRBJ1-2	SVEEDGSYGYT
TRBV5-8	9	TRBJ2-1	ASSLVEEQF
TRBV28	10	TRBJ2-7	ASSLTGFEQY
TRBV6-6	15	TRBJ1-5	ASSPDRARSGNQPQH
TRBV7-8	15	TRBJ2-5	ASSLAPTGEYQETQY
TRBV18	14	TRBJ2-1	ASSTDPLAGYNEQF
TRBV6-4	12	TRBJ2-3	ASRLEVGTDTQY
TRBV4-2	13	TRBJ2-3	ASSQGLGREDTQY
TRBV19	13	TRBJ2-1	ASSIVLAGPNEQF
TRBV4-2	10	TRBJ2-1	ASSQVGDEQF
TRBV28	12	TRBJ1-2	ASTPRQGWDGYT
TRBV5-4	13	TRBJ2-3	ASSSLADFTDTQY
TRBV29-1	15	TRBJ2-3	SVEPGRTGQLTDTQY
TRBV4-1	12	TRBJ1-1	ASSPTRGRTEAF
TRBV7-8	11	TRBJ2-4	ASSFEGKNIQY
TRBV7-3	11	TRBJ1-1	ASSAQGNTEAF
TRBV30	11	TRBJ1-3	AWSVPGGNTIY
TRBV10-3	11	TRBJ1-1	AISGQGYTEAF
TRBV7-2	14	TRBJ1-6	ASSPPGDRANSPLH